This TCR beta chain was observed in a study of spatial heterogeneity in lung cancer. About the study: A consistent excess of beta-chain over alpha-chain sequences was detected. The study observed each unique TCR and UMI combination more than ten times on average in raw reads.

This clonotype was seen many times. This beta chain is an off-target read within a library intended for alpha chains, so its frequency means little. Time point denoted: sample taken at primary tumor resection. Whole RNA from tumor, nontumor lung or frozen PBMC was sequenced unsorted. TCRdb ran MiXCR on the 5' RACE reads and lists one entry per CDR3 protein. The sample shows 850 to 1,000 distinct CDR3 sequences, more than 10% of them seen only once. This TCR was recovered from a male donor with early-stage non-small cell lung cancer. This material consisted of PBMCs, taken at surgery.

The CDR3 spells CATSDRTRNTGELFF. The CDR3 bases are TGTGCCACCAGTGATCGGACAAGGAACACCGGGGAGCTGTTTTTT. The V call is TRBV24-1, the J call TRBJ2-2, with D possibly matching TRBD1 (5 bases). CDR3 length equals 15 residues. The germline V gene has CDR1 KGHDR and CDR2 SFDVKD. Trimming took 3 bases from V and 1 from J, leaving 8 bases between them.